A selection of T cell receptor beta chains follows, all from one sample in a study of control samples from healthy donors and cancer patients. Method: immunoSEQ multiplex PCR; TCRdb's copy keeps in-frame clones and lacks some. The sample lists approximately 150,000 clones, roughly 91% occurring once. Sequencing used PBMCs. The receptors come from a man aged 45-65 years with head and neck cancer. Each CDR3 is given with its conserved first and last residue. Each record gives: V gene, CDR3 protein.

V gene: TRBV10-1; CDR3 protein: CASSAGRTSGEETQYF
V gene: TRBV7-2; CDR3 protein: CASSVSSGNYNEQFF
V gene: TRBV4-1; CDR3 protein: CASSQRERGTNTEAFF
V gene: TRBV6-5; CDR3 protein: CASSYGGYEAFF
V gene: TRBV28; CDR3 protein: CALGSSNAGPQHF
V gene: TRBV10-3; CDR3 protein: CAIGGTSGALFAGELFF
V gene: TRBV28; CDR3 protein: CASISTATEAFF
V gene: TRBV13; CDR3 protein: CASSLEPAGALELFF
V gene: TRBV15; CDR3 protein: CATSRDRGRQGAYGYTF
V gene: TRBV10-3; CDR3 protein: CAIKGQINTEAFF
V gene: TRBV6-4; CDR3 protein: CASSDGGLRNEQFF
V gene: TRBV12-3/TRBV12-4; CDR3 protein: CASSLGSTDTQYF
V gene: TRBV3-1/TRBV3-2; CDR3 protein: CASTPGYPGKDYEQYF
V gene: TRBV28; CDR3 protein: CASSQRGLANSPLHF
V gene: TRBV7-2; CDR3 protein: CASSIGTRGTADTQYF